This T cell receptor (beta chain) appears in the sequencing data of a study of blood T cell repertoires in COVID-19. The wider study: Some COVID-19 samples were acute and others convalescent; all came from the United States, Italy and Spain. T cells, B-cell-depleted T cells, or PBMCs provided the cDNA or gDNA that served as material.

Per the authors' pipeline: Amplification from reference gene primers served as the basis for estimated nucleated cell counts. Profiled with immunoSEQ multiplex PCR; TCRdb holds only in-frame clones, not every one. The V and J calls and the clone size are those of that table, but D and trimming were determined from the DNA. The repertoire holds 300,000 to 450,000 clones, with roughly nine tenths as singletons. While infection was still active, Seattle patients were enrolled and then followed longitudinally. Germline CDR1 SGHNT, CDR2 YYREEE (reference sequence). CDR3 length: 16 residues. V was pared by 2 bases and J by 6 bases, with 6 bases of the junction left unmatched.

The chain recombines TRBV5-4 with TRBJ2-3; TRBD2 aligns across 13 bases. The sequenced material came from peripheral blood. The source is a woman between 55 and 75 years old with COVID-19, enrolled during active disease. CDR3 bases: TGTGCCAGCAGCTTTGGAACTAGCGGGGGGGCGGATACGCAGTATTTT. It codes for CASSFGTSGGADTQYF.